In its sample, the clone carrying this T cell receptor beta chain was seen once. Sequencing was performed with immunoSEQ multiplex PCR; in TCRdb, only in-frame clones are kept and a portion is missing. The sample holds several thousand clones, over 80% seen once. This entry belongs to a study of T cells after somatic rescue of genetic block. V lost 7 bases and J lost 3; bases outside the gene matches: 11. CDR1 LNHDA and CDR2 SQIVND come from the germline V gene (reference sequence). This CDR3 region has 17 residues. This chain uses TRBV19 with TRBJ2-5; 13 bases are shared with TRBD2. The clonotype originates from a boy aged 5-17 years. Sample: peripheral blood mononuclear cells (PBMCs). Here the CDR3 reads CASKETGLAGAKETQYF. CDR3 coding DNA: TGTGCCAGTAAGGAGACAGGACTAGCGGGAGCTAAAGAGACCCAGTACTTC.